This section outlines one TCR beta chain sequence together with its context. What it binds is unknown. PCR used 60 Vbeta primers and 13 Jbeta primers. Generated by immunoSEQ multiplex PCR, the TCRdb table keeps only in-frame clones and is missing some. The data contain around 76,000 clones, under 85% of them singletons. The data stem from a study of cytomegalovirus exposure and HLA in healthy donors. Study conclusions and caveats: Most TCR sequences were rare, but some public TCRs occurred in many donors.

CDR3 length equals 15 residues. The germline V and J ends were trimmed by 2 bases and 3 bases, with 11 bases remaining between them. Germline lookup yields CDR1 SGHVS and CDR2 FNYEAQ. Sampled while nominally healthy, donors likely had unrecorded immune exposures. Sequencing input: PBMCs. The receptor was isolated from a woman in her forties in good health and CMV-seropositive. The chain joins TRBV7-6 to TRBJ1-3; perhaps TRBD1 as D (6 bases). Written as DNA, the CDR3 is TGTGCCAGCAGCTTATTCACGGACAGTGGAAACACCATATATTTT. Its translation is CASSLFTDSGNTIYF.